These T cell receptor beta chains were read from a single sample in a study of blood T cell repertoires in COVID-19. Using immunoSEQ multiplex PCR, the repertoire was profiled, and TCRdb retains in-frame clones only, with some absent. The table shows just over 30,000 clones, with 70% to 90% occurring only once. The source material was peripheral blood. These receptors originate from a woman in her forties with active or convalescent COVID-19. CDR3s include the opening cysteine and the closing phenylalanine or tryptophan. Fields, in order: V gene, J gene, clone size, CDR3 protein. The listing skips clone size in some rows; elsewhere it reads once, few, many or a size class.

v_call: TRBV6-2/TRBV6-3
j_call: TRBJ2-7
clone_size: few
cdr3_aa: CASSYPPGGVRSYEQYF

v_call: TRBV18
j_call: TRBJ1-1
clone_size: few
cdr3_aa: CASSPRGGDNTEAFF

v_call: TRBV30
j_call: TRBJ2-2
clone_size: NA
cdr3_aa: CAWTRTVNTGELFF

v_call: TRBV19
j_call: TRBJ2-1
clone_size: NA
cdr3_aa: CASREGTTSQFF

v_call: TRBV7-2
j_call: TRBJ1-2
clone_size: NA
cdr3_aa: CASSGTGGDYGYTF

v_call: TRBV6-2/TRBV6-3
j_call: TRBJ1-6
clone_size: NA
cdr3_aa: CASNPSGGVRNSPLHF

v_call: TRBV6-1
j_call: TRBJ1-2
clone_size: NA
cdr3_aa: CASSEGGPAPYGYTF

v_call: TRBV9
j_call: TRBJ2-2
clone_size: NA
cdr3_aa: CATSLRDTGELFF

v_call: TRBV7-9
j_call: TRBJ2-7
clone_size: NA
cdr3_aa: CASSFGQNYEQYF

v_call: TRBV5-4
j_call: TRBJ2-3
clone_size: once
cdr3_aa: CASSLVGRTSFTDTQYF

v_call: TRBV7-9
j_call: TRBJ1-2
clone_size: NA
cdr3_aa: CASSSTAGTDGYTF

v_call: TRBV10-3
j_call: TRBJ2-7
clone_size: NA
cdr3_aa: CAISLGGSGPYEQYF

v_call: TRBV20-1
j_call: TRBJ1-1
clone_size: NA
cdr3_aa: CSGPTVGEAFF

v_call: TRBV28
j_call: TRBJ1-2
clone_size: once
cdr3_aa: CASSYYVERRARPGYTF

v_call: TRBV21-1
j_call: TRBJ2-1
clone_size: NA
cdr3_aa: CASSRGGPTSGRIHNEQFF

v_call: TRBV28
j_call: TRBJ2-1
clone_size: NA
cdr3_aa: CASTLSGLSYNEQFF

v_call: TRBV20-1
j_call: TRBJ2-7
clone_size: NA
cdr3_aa: CSASGPSAYEQYF

v_call: TRBV2
j_call: TRBJ1-1
clone_size: once
cdr3_aa: CASRMGGGPGTEAFF

v_call: TRBV29-1
j_call: TRBJ2-1
clone_size: NA
cdr3_aa: CSVAWTGADEQFF

v_call: TRBV6-5
j_call: TRBJ1-5
clone_size: NA
cdr3_aa: CASTIKRGSNQPQHF

v_call: TRBV7-9
j_call: TRBJ1-1
clone_size: NA
cdr3_aa: CASSARVNTEAFF

v_call: TRBV11-2
j_call: TRBJ1-1
clone_size: NA
cdr3_aa: CASSLVARENTEAFF

v_call: TRBV6-4
j_call: TRBJ2-3
clone_size: NA
cdr3_aa: CASSVSTGGGTDTQYF

v_call: TRBV6-1
j_call: TRBJ1-6
clone_size: NA
cdr3_aa: CASSEAGRGGSPLHF

v_call: TRBV6-5
j_call: TRBJ1-5
clone_size: few
cdr3_aa: CASSYSRGGEQPQHF

v_call: TRBV7-9
j_call: TRBJ2-1
clone_size: NA
cdr3_aa: CASSSRAGGIYNEQFF

v_call: TRBV30
j_call: TRBJ1-6
clone_size: once
cdr3_aa: CAAKEGSSYNSPLHF

v_call: TRBV7-2
j_call: TRBJ2-3
clone_size: NA
cdr3_aa: CASSLPLAGPTDTQYF

v_call: TRBV4-1
j_call: TRBJ1-5
clone_size: NA
cdr3_aa: CASSQVFQQANQPQHF

v_call: TRBV15
j_call: TRBJ2-1
clone_size: NA
cdr3_aa: CATSGSGFSYNEQFF

v_call: TRBV19
j_call: TRBJ2-1
clone_size: NA
cdr3_aa: CASSFDRDPYNEQFF

v_call: TRBV5-3
j_call: TRBJ1-1
clone_size: once
cdr3_aa: CARSLDRGMNTEAFF

v_call: TRBV24-1
j_call: TRBJ2-7
clone_size: NA
cdr3_aa: CATRGGANSYEQYF

v_call: TRBV5-8
j_call: TRBJ2-5
clone_size: NA
cdr3_aa: CASSLIRGQETQYF

v_call: TRBV7-8
j_call: TRBJ2-6
clone_size: few
cdr3_aa: CASSARLAGGLSGANVLTF

v_call: TRBV5-1
j_call: TRBJ2-7
clone_size: NA
cdr3_aa: CASSLSSSYEQYF

v_call: TRBV18
j_call: TRBJ1-1
clone_size: NA
cdr3_aa: CASSGSGTEAFF

v_call: TRBV6-2/TRBV6-3
j_call: TRBJ1-1
clone_size: NA
cdr3_aa: CASSYSELTEAFF

v_call: TRBV11-3
j_call: TRBJ1-1
clone_size: NA
cdr3_aa: CASSLTGGGTEAFF

v_call: TRBV5-1
j_call: TRBJ2-5
clone_size: NA
cdr3_aa: CASSSGLAGGKETQYF

v_call: TRBV27
j_call: TRBJ1-2
clone_size: NA
cdr3_aa: CASSPRDTGRYGYTF

v_call: TRBV11-2
j_call: TRBJ1-2
clone_size: once
cdr3_aa: CASSLGMGQGTYGYTF

v_call: TRBV2
j_call: TRBJ2-2
clone_size: NA
cdr3_aa: CASSVGTGGRNTGELFF

v_call: TRBV7-2
j_call: TRBJ2-1
clone_size: NA
cdr3_aa: CASSLGVYSYNEQFF

v_call: TRBV6-5
j_call: TRBJ1-1
clone_size: NA
cdr3_aa: CATGYRTEAFF

v_call: TRBV20-1
j_call: TRBJ1-2
clone_size: NA
cdr3_aa: CSASERNYGYTF

v_call: TRBV5-6
j_call: TRBJ2-2
clone_size: NA
cdr3_aa: CASSLLGRTGELFF

v_call: TRBV9
j_call: TRBJ1-2
clone_size: NA
cdr3_aa: CASSAEGVFDRYTF

v_call: TRBV5-1
j_call: TRBJ1-1
clone_size: once
cdr3_aa: CASRPGSTGVSQAFF

v_call: TRBV19
j_call: TRBJ2-7
clone_size: NA
cdr3_aa: CASSMRGGDRRYEQYF

v_call: TRBV27
j_call: TRBJ2-7
clone_size: NA
cdr3_aa: CASSPRGRTGRYEQYF

v_call: TRBV6-6
j_call: TRBJ1-1
clone_size: NA
cdr3_aa: CASSSLQGTNTEAFF